The 20 T cell receptor beta chains listed next were all sequenced from one sample in a study of T cells after yellow fever vaccination. TCRdb re-analysed the 5' RACE reads in MiXCR, keeping a single row per CDR3 protein. The sample consists of 620,000 or so distinct CDR3 sequences, 9% to 15% of them appearing once. This specimen was PBMCs, taken on the day of the yellow fever booster vaccination. Source of these receptors: a man aged 25-40 years who received the YFV17D yellow fever vaccine.

There are a few counts of this clonotype. The chain combines TRBV5-1 with TRBJ2-3; perhaps TRBD1 as D (6 bases). Trimming took 2 bases from V and 8 from J, leaving 15 bases between them. Germline CDR1 and CDR2: SGHRS and YFSETQ. The CDR3 is 14 residues long. DNA of the CDR3: TGCGCCAGCAGCTTTTCGACAGGATCAACTACGCAGTATTTT. It specifies CASSFSTGSTTQYF.

The rearrangement uses TRBV4-1 and TRBJ2-3; 7 bases align to TRBD2. The CDR3 consists of 16 residues. Trimming took 0 bases from V and 4 from J; bases not matched to a gene: 7. Germline V CDR1 and CDR2: MGHRA, YSYEKL. CDR3 bases: TGCGCCAGCAGCCAAGATTTTGCGGGAGTGGCAGATACGCAGTATTTT. Its translation: CASSQDFAGVADTQYF.

In its sample, this clonotype was seen a few times. The chain links TRBV29-1 to TRBJ2-3; D call uncertain. Trimming cost V 5 bases and J 1 base, with 7 bases left between them. This CDR3 spans 12 amino acids. Germline lookup yields CDR1 SQVTM and CDR2 ANQGSEA. The CDR3 sequence: CSVIVGTDTQYF. The CDR3 DNA reads as TGCAGCGTTATAGTAGGCACAGATACGCAGTATTTT.

On this clonotype: This may come from a read error, since a much larger clone is one base off. This chain links TRBV7-9 with TRBJ1-5, with TRBD1 matching over 9 bases. CDR1 is SEHNR and CDR2 is FQNEAQ in the germline V gene (reference sequence). The CDR3 extends over 15 amino acids. V was pared by 0 bases and J by 5 bases, with 2 bases of the junction left unmatched. For the CDR3, the DNA is TGTGCCAGCAGCTTAGCCGGGACAGGGCATCAGCCCCAGCATTTT. This translates into CASSLAGTGHQPQHF.

The chain carries TRBV5-6 and TRBJ2-2, with D possibly being TRBD1 or TRBD2 (6 bases each). The CDR3 contains 15 residues. The germline V gene has CDR1 SGHDT and CDR2 YYEEEE. Trimming took off 4 bases at V and 6 bases at J, with 16 bases between the two ends. This CDR3 reads CASSRGPRGAGELFF. CDR3 DNA sequence: TGTGCCAGCAGCCGCGGGCCGAGGGGGGCCGGGGAGCTGTTTTTT.

The genes are TRBV12-3 or TRBV12-4 and TRBJ2-7; possibly TRBD1 for D (5 bases). V dropped 8 bases and J dropped 3 bases, with 17 bases sitting between them. CDR3 length: 14 amino acids. The CDR3 DNA reads as TGTGCCAGCGGAGTCCTGGGGCGCTACTACGAGCAGTACTTC. It codes for CASGVLGRYYEQYF.

This clonotype turned up a few times. The chain joins TRBV12-3 or TRBV12-4 to TRBJ2-3; no clear D gene. The CDR3 runs to 11 residues. V lost 5 bases to trimming and J lost 8 bases, with 8 bases between them. CDR3 sequence reads: CASSPWGTQYF. The CDR3 DNA reads TGTGCCAGCAGTCCCTGGGGTACGCAGTATTTT.

This clonotype was seen at least ten times. The junction and the germline gene differ at one end; a read error may be behind it. This chain links TRBV5-1 with TRBJ2-7; no clear D. Germline CDR1 and CDR2: SGHRS and YFSETQ. This CDR3 is built from 12 residues. The chain's CDR3 is CASSGGSYEQYF. The CDR3 nucleotides are TGTGCCAGCAGTGGTGGATCCTACGAGCAGTACTTC.

The sample holds a few counts of this clonotype. V and J are TRBV5-1 and TRBJ2-3, with D possibly TRBD2 on 5 matching bases. From germline, CDR1 is SGHRS and CDR2 YFSETQ. This CDR3 region has 15 residues. Trimming removed 0 bases at V and 2 bases at J, with 10 bases between. CDR3 DNA sequence: TGCGCCAGCAGCTTGGCCGGGGTTTTCACAGATACGCAGTATTTT. It translates to CASSLAGVFTDTQYF.

The chain joins TRBV20-1 to TRBJ1-2; D is uncertain. V dropped 0 bases and J dropped 13 bases, with 15 bases sitting between them. The length of the CDR3 is 12 residues. CDR1 DFQATT and CDR2 SNEGSKA come from the germline V gene (reference sequence). CDR3 nucleotides: TGCAGTGCTAGAGATCAAAGTCGGGAATGCACCTTC. This sequence encodes CSARDQSRECTF.

This chain connects TRBV20-1 to TRBJ2-7, with 12 nucleotides matching TRBD2. This CDR3 comprises 12 residues. From germline, CDR1 is DFQATT and CDR2 SNEGSKA (reference sequence). Trimming cost V 7 bases and J 4 bases; bases outside gene matches: 2. CDR3 coding DNA: TGCAGTGGACTAGCGGGAGTTTACGAGCAGTACTTC. Translation: CSGLAGVYEQYF.

This clonotype was observed at least ten times. The chain recombines TRBV7-6 with TRBJ2-3; D is undetermined. Germline V gene sequence: CDR1 SGHVS, CDR2 FNYEAQ. This CDR3 has 13 amino acids. V gave up 5 bases and J gave up 0 bases, with 6 bases separating them. This chain's CDR3 is CASSNPSTDTQYF. The CDR3 nucleotides read TGTGCCAGCAGCAACCCTAGCACAGATACGCAGTATTTT.

This clonotype occurred many times. The chain links TRBV27 to TRBJ2-7; D tentatively reads TRBD1 or TRBD2 (5 bases each). The length of the CDR3 is 15 residues. CDR1 MNHEY and CDR2 SMNVEV come from the germline V gene (reference sequence). V lost 3 bases, J lost 0 bases, and 12 bases lay in between. As DNA, the CDR3 is TGTGCCAGCAGTTTGAGGGGTGGGCCCTCCTACGAGCAGTACTTC. Residues: CASSLRGGPSYEQYF.

This clonotype has more than one count but fewer than ten. The J gene is TRBJ2-3, the V gene TRBV28; D ambiguous. CDR3 size: 12 residues. The germline V and J ends were trimmed by 8 bases and 3 bases, with 9 bases remaining between them. Germline V gene data show CDR1 as MDHEN and CDR2 as SYDVKM. The CDR3 nucleotides read TGTGCCAGCCGAATCCAGACAGATACGCAGTATTTT. It encodes CASRIQTDTQYF. Variable domain in full (rest from reference TRBV28 and TRBJ2-3): DVKVTQSSRYLVKRTGEKVFLECVQDMDHENMFWYRQDPGLGLRLIYFSYDVKMKEKGDIPEGYSVSREKKERFSLILESASTNQTSMYLCASRIQTDTQYFGPGTRLTVL.

There are a few counts of this clonotype. V gene TRBV7-2 combines with J gene TRBJ2-7; D call uncertain. V shed 1 base and J shed 6 bases, with 16 bases lying between them. The germline V gene has CDR1 SGHTA and CDR2 FQGNSA. The CDR3 extends over 15 amino acids. The CDR3 region is CASSLGPLTGGEQYF. CDR3 nucleotide sequence: TGTGCCAGCAGCTTAGGGCCTCTCACGGGCGGCGAGCAGTACTTC.

A few counts support this clonotype. The chain combines TRBV4-3 with TRBJ2-2; a weak D match, TRBD1 (5 bases). CDR1 and CDR2 from the germline V gene are LGHNA and YSLEER. The CDR3 has 16 residues. Trimming took off 1 base at V and 3 bases at J, with 12 bases between the two ends. CDR3 loop: CASSQGSGRDTGELFF. The CDR3 bases are TGCGCCAGCAGCCAAGGTTCAGGGCGAGACACCGGGGAGCTGTTTTTT.

The chain employs TRBV7-2 and TRBJ2-3; possibly TRBD2 for D (5 bases). Germline values: CDR1 SGHTA, CDR2 FQGNSA. The CDR3 contains 13 residues. Trimming stripped 7 bases from V and 5 bases from J, with 13 bases between. This CDR3 is CASTSAAGDTQYF. The CDR3 region has the DNA TGTGCCAGCACCTCAGCCGCGGGAGATACGCAGTATTTT.

The genes are TRBV20-1 and TRBJ2-3; a possible D gene is TRBD1 (6 bases). CDR3 length: 14 residues. Germline CDR1 and CDR2: DFQATT and SNEGSKA (reference sequence). V lost 5 bases, J lost 4 bases, and 16 bases lay in between. CDR3 coding DNA: TGCAGTGCTGAGACAGGTATCTGGGCAGATACGCAGTATTTT. It is translated as CSAETGIWADTQYF.

This clonotype has ten or more counts. The chain joins TRBV25-1 to TRBJ2-2; 11 bases are shared with TRBD1. CDR3 size: 16 residues. Trimming at V came to 4 bases and at J to 6 bases, leaving 7 bases not matched to a gene. Germline loops: CDR1 MGHDK, CDR2 SYGVNS. CDR3 bases: TGTGCCAGCAGTGTCACCCGGACAGGGGGCCCCGGGGAGCTGTTTTTT. Translated, it gives CASSVTRTGGPGELFF.

This clonotype has a count of ten or more. V usage is TRBV7-8 and J usage is TRBJ2-3; D not resolved. The ends were cut back, 1 base at V and 5 bases at J, with 4 bases in the middle. The CDR3 runs to 12 residues. CDR1 and CDR2 (germline): SGHVS, FQNEAQ. CDR3 region: CASSLDRDTQYF. The CDR3 DNA is TGTGCCAGCAGCTTAGATAGAGATACGCAGTATTTT.